A selection of T cell receptor beta chains follows, all from one sample in a study of cytomegalovirus exposure and HLA in healthy donors. The data were produced by immunoSEQ multiplex PCR, yet TCRdb's version contains in-frame clones alone and is incomplete. The sample yields approximately 82,000 clones, 10% seen once. Material: PBMCs. The receptor set was obtained from a man between 60 and 70 years old in good health and CMV-seropositive. Each CDR3 is given without its conserved first and last residue.

v_gene	j_gene	CDR3aa
TRBV6-4	TRBJ2-1	ASSAGTGGFNEQF
TRBV27	TRBJ2-3	ASSETPSGGGFRDTQY
TRBV5-1	TRBJ2-5	ASSLKRSQETQY
TRBV7-9	TRBJ1-1	ASSLGQGYTEAF
TRBV30	TRBJ1-1	AWGAGFTEAF
TRBV12-5	TRBJ2-3	ASGLGTAFTDTQY
TRBV6-1	TRBJ1-2	ASSEVDRPGGYT
TRBV5-6	TRBJ1-2	ASSSTGYGYT
TRBV30	TRBJ1-5	AWSGQGANNQPQH
TRBV19	-	ASSEQGGSYEQY
TRBV27	TRBJ2-7	ASRLTSGSRSYEQY
TRBV7-2	TRBJ2-5	ASSLAKVAAQY
TRBV5-1	TRBJ1-5	ASSWDSRNQPQH
TRBV4-1	TRBJ1-2	ASSQGISGQNYGYT
TRBV5-1	TRBJ1-1	ASSLKPSGVTEAF
TRBV19	TRBJ2-3	ASRRQGGTDTQY
TRBV2	TRBJ2-3	ASTTRGGRADTQY
TRBV30	TRBJ1-2	AWSVSRYGYT
TRBV6-6	TRBJ1-1	ASSSAAGGTEAF
TRBV30	TRBJ1-5	AWSGGTGEFSNQPQH
TRBV14	TRBJ1-1	ASRWTANTEAF
TRBV5-1	TRBJ2-1	ASSPSFLAGGPEAYNEQF
TRBV10-2	TRBJ1-1	ASSDGWNTEAF
TRBV5-1	TRBJ2-1	ASSLGGTGSYNEQF
TRBV7-8	TRBJ2-7	ASSRLDYEQY
TRBV30	TRBJ2-1	AWSVRREGRYNEQF
TRBV5-4	TRBJ1-4	ASSFNPGMTNEKLF
TRBV5-1	TRBJ2-3	ASSTMGQGSDTQY
TRBV14	TRBJ2-1	ASKAGGPPYNEQF
TRBV7-6	TRBJ2-3	ASSSGHASTDTQY
TRBV19	TRBJ2-3	ASSTGGPEDTQY
TRBV5-1	TRBJ2-1	ASSFTSGGNEQF
TRBV28	TRBJ1-1	ASSSDPVEAEAF
TRBV28	TRBJ2-7	ASSFGGQSSYEQY
TRBV28	TRBJ1-2	ASSWGQDYGYT
TRBV5-4	TRBJ2-2	ASSLGGQFTGELF
TRBV6-5	TRBJ2-2	ASSYGAILGTGELF
TRBV6-4	TRBJ1-1	ASSAIPGGMAEAF
TRBV27	TRBJ2-3	ASSLTGPPDTQY
TRBV5-1	TRBJ2-3	ASSLLTGRYTDTQY
TRBV29-1	TRBJ1-2	SVSRGGALYGYT
TRBV10-3	TRBJ2-3	AISEIGTDTQY
TRBV7-9	TRBJ1-3	ASSSSSGNTIY
TRBV5-1	TRBJ2-1	ASSRDRADYNEQF
TRBV15	TRBJ2-7	ATSSSRQGGYEQY
TRBV7-6	TRBJ1-4	ASSLSDRGLTNEKLF
TRBV28	TRBJ1-1	ATRGRRFNTEAF
TRBV7-2	TRBJ2-1	ASSLAGGSDEQF
TRBV5-8	TRBJ1-1	ASSLRLQGFGTNTEAF